The rows below give T cell receptor beta chains drawn from one sample of a study of long-term antiretroviral therapy in people with HIV. Sequencing used immunoSEQ multiplex PCR; TCRdb keeps in-frame clones, though not all of them. Of some 33,000 clones listed, roughly 96% are singletons. Sequencing was performed on unsorted PBMCs, taken approximately 6.5 years after starting antiretroviral therapy. The receptor source for this set is a man in his thirties or forties with HIV. The CDR3 runs from the conserved cysteine through the conserved F or W. A D gene is named only where the DNA matches it firmly. Clone size is given for some rows only: seen once, a few or many times, or a class if the clone is expanded.

>TRBV18|.|TRBJ1-3|.
CASSPIPQELSGNTIYF
TGTGCCAGCTCACCTATTCCACAGGAACTCTCTGGAAACACCATATATTTT
>TRBV2|.|TRBJ2-7|.
CASSKGQGSLYEQYF
TGTGCCAGCAGTAAAGGGCAGGGAAGCTTGTACGAGCAGTACTTC
>TRBV9|.|TRBJ2-2|.
CASSSYPVVGELFF
TGTGCCAGCAGCTCCTACCCAGTAGTCGGGGAGCTGTTTTTT
>TRBV18|.|TRBJ1-5|.
CASSPDTTGNQPQHF
TGTGCCAGCTCACCCGACACCACGGGCAATCAGCCCCAGCATTTT
>TRBV6-8|medium-sized|TRBJ2-4|.
CASRSTRMANIQYF
TGTGCCAGCAGATCTACGAGAATGGCGAACATTCAGTACTTC
>TRBV7-9|.|TRBJ2-7|.
CASSSPANGGEQYF
TGTGCCAGCAGCTCCCCTGCCAATGGGGGAGAGCAGTACTTC
>TRBV7-9|.|TRBJ2-5|TRBD1
CASGTDRVETQYF
TGTGCCAGCGGGACGGACAGGGTAGAGACCCAGTACTTC
>TRBV6-5|.|TRBJ1-5|.
CASSPGTMSNQPQHF
TGTGCCAGCAGTCCCGGGACAATGAGCAATCAGCCCCAGCATTTT
>TRBV19|.|TRBJ1-4|.
CASSIGEDSEKLFF
TGTGCCAGTAGTATTGGTGAGGATTCAGAAAAACTGTTTTTT
>TRBV6-1|.|TRBJ1-5|.
CASSYSRGGQPQHF
TGTGCCAGCAGTTATAGCCGGGGTGGTCAGCCCCAGCATTTT
>TRBV6-4|.|TRBJ2-6|.
CATKQESGANVLTF
TGTGCCACCAAACAGGAGTCTGGGGCCAACGTCCTGACTTTC
>TRBV6-6|.|TRBJ2-5|.
CASSGTHHQETQYF
TGTGCCAGCAGTGGGACACACCACCAAGAGACCCAGTACTTC
>TRBV2|.|TRBJ2-3|.
CASSEYGGKDTDTQYF
TGTGCCAGCAGTGAATATGGGGGAAAAGACACAGATACGCAGTATTTT
>TRBV7-6|.|TRBJ2-5|.
CASSRQATRETQYF
TGTGCCAGCAGTCGACAGGCTACGAGGGAGACCCAGTACTTC
>TRBV11-2|.|TRBJ1-6|.
CASSLGGHRPREDSPLHF
TGTGCCAGCAGCTTAGGGGGACACCGCCCCCGGGAGGATTCACCCCTCCACTTT
>TRBV14|.|TRBJ1-4|.
CASSPMLGAEGKLFF
TGTGCCAGCAGCCCGATGCTCGGGGCCGAAGGAAAACTGTTTTTT
>TRBV4-1|.|TRBJ2-3|TRBD2
CASSQEFRQLAGSSTDTQYF
TGCGCCAGCAGCCAAGAATTTCGGCAGTTAGCGGGATCTAGCACAGATACGCAGTATTTT
>TRBV5-1|.|TRBJ2-3|.
CASSGGTDTQYF
TGCGCCAGCAGCGGAGGGACAGATACGCAGTATTTT
>TRBV29-1|.|TRBJ2-7|TRBD2
CSGLSGTNYEQYF
TGCAGCGGCCTTTCCGGGACTAACTACGAGCAGTACTTC
>TRBV25-1|.|TRBJ2-5|.
CASRSPGKGETQYF
TGTGCCAGCAGGTCCCCTGGGAAGGGAGAGACCCAGTACTTC